Listed below are T cell receptor beta chains from one sample, sequenced in a study of blood T cell repertoires in COVID-19. The table came from immunoSEQ multiplex PCR; TCRdb's copy has only in-frame clones and leaves some out. Found here are about 100,000 clones, roughly 92% of them singletons; the top ten hold 1.5% to 2.5%. The specimen was peripheral blood. The receptors originated from a woman between 50 and 59 years old with COVID-19, enrolled during active disease. Both conserved end residues are part of each CDR3. The D gene is left open where the match is weak. For some rows the clone size is stated as once, few or many, or as a class when expanded; others skip it.

TRBJ1-1	TRBV6-6	-	-	TGTGCCTCTAGTAGGATTAAGGCTGAAGCTTTCTTT	CASSRIKAEAFF
TRBJ1-1	TRBV27	-	TRBD1	TGTGCCAGCAGTACCGACAGGGGGGCAGAGGCTTTCTTT	CASSTDRGAEAFF
TRBJ1-2	TRBV28	once	TRBD1	TGTGCCAGCCGGACAGGGCTCATCTATGGCTACACCTTC	CASRTGLIYGYTF
TRBJ2-5	TRBV5-1	-	TRBD1	TGCGCCAGCAGCTTGGGGACAGGCGGGGAGACCCAGTACTTC	CASSLGTGGETQYF
TRBJ2-1	TRBV24-1	-	-	TGTGCCACCAGTGATTTGGGGGCAGTCTCCTACAATGAGCAGTTCTTC	CATSDLGAVSYNEQFF
TRBJ2-3	TRBV11-3	-	-	TGTGCCAGCAGCCCCTCCCGTTTTCAGAGCACAGATACGCAGTATTTT	CASSPSRFQSTDTQYF
TRBJ2-4	TRBV5-1	once	-	TGCGCCAGCAGCCCGAGGGACAAAACCATTCAGTACTTC	CASSPRDKTIQYF
TRBJ1-5	TRBV5-6	-	-	TGTGCCAGCAGCTTGAGAGGGAGCAATCAGCCCCAGCATTTT	CASSLRGSNQPQHF
TRBJ2-1	TRBV7-8	-	-	TGTGCCAGCAGCTTAAGGACACAGAAAGGTTTTGAGCAGTTCTTC	CASSLRTQKGFEQFF
TRBJ2-2	TRBV6-5	-	TRBD2	TGTGCCAGCAGGTTGGGGGGGACCAACACCGGGGAGCTGTTTTTT	CASRLGGTNTGELFF
TRBJ1-2	TRBV11-2	-	-	TGTGCCAGCAGCCCTGACAGAATTGGTGGCTACACCTTC	CASSPDRIGGYTF